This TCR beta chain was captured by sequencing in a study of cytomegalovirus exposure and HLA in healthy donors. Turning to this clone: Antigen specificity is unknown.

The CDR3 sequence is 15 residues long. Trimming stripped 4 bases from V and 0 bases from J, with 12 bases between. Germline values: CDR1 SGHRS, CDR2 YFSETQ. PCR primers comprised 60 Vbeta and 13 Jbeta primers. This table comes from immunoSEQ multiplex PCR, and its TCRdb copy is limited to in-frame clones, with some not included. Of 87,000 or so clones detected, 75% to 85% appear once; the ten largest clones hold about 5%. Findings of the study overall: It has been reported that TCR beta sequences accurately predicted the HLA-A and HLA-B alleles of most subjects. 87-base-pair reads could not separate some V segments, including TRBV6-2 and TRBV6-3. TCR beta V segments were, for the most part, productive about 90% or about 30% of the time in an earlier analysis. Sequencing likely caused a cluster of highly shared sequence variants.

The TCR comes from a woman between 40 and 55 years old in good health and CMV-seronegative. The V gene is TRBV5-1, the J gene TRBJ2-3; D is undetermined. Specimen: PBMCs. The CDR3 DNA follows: TGCGCCAGCAGCATACAAACATCTAGCACAGATACGCAGTATTTT. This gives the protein CASSIQTSSTDTQYF.